This T cell receptor (beta chain) came from a study of CD8 T cells in Susac syndrome. The V end was cut by 0 bases, the J end by 4 bases, with 13 bases between. Germline CDR1 reads SGHRS; CDR2 reads YFSETQ. The CDR3 has 15 amino acids. Reverse transcription of about 0.45 to 1 ug RNA was performed with random hexamers. One entry per CDR3 protein, called by TCRdb with MiXCR from the immunoSEQ multiplex PCR reads. The sample lists tens of thousands of distinct CDR3 sequences; 93% were seen once. This clonotype has just one count. The chain has TRBV5-1 and TRBJ2-5; D might be TRBD2 (7 bases). Material: CD4+ T cells from PBMCs. The TCR comes from a human donor with Susac syndrome. The CDR3 DNA is TGCGCCAGCAGCTTGGAGGGGGGGCCGGGAGAGACCCAGTACTTC. Translation gives CASSLEGGPGETQYF.